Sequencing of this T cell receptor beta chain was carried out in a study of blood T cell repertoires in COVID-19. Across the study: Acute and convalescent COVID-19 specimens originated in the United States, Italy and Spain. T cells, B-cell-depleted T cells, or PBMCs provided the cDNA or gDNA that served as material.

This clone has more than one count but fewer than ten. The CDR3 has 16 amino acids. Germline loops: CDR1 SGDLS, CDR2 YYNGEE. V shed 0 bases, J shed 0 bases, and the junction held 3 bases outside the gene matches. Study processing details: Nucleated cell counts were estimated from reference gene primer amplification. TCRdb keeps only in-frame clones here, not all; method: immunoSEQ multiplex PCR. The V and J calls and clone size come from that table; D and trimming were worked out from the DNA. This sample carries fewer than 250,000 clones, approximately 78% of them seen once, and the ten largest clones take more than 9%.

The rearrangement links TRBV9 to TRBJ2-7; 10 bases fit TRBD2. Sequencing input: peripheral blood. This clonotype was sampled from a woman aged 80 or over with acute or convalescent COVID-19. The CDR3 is CASSVGTSGTSYEQYF. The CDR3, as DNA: TGTGCCAGCAGCGTAGGTACTAGCGGGACCTCCTACGAGCAGTACTTC.